These 28 T cell receptor beta chains were all obtained from the same sample, sequenced in a study of identical twins. One entry per CDR3 protein results from TCRdb running MiXCR on the 5' RACE reads. The data hold 400,000 or so distinct CDR3 sequences, with roughly 9% observed a single time. The sequencing input was naive T cells sorted from blood. The receptors were sampled from a woman between 50 and 59 years old in good health.

There are many counts of this clonotype. The gene calls are TRBV5-6 and TRBJ1-1; 7 positions agree with TRBD1. The V and J ends lost 6 bases and 0 bases, in that order; junction bases with no gene match: 2. The CDR3 loop spans 13 amino acids. Germline V gene data show CDR1 as SGHDT and CDR2 as YYEEEE. CDR3 DNA sequence: TGTGCCAGCACCGGGACAGTGAACACTGAAGCTTTCTTT. Encoded protein: CASTGTVNTEAFF.

This clonotype has ten or more counts. This CDR3 reads CASRFGLAGHRGAQETQYF. Here the CDR3 DNA reads TGCGCCAGCAGATTCGGACTAGCGGGCCACCGTGGGGCCCAAGAGACCCAGTACTTC. The chain uses TRBV5-1 and TRBJ2-5; TRBD2 aligns across 11 bases. With V trimmed by 5 bases and J by 1 base, 16 bases remained unmatched. CDR1 SGHRS and CDR2 YFSETQ come from the germline V gene. The CDR3 consists of 19 residues.

The chain has TRBV5-5 and TRBJ2-5; 10 bases agree with TRBD1. Germline CDR1 is SGHKS and CDR2 is YYEKEE (reference sequence). The J segment lost 4 bases and the V segment lost 5 bases, leaving 8 bases of the junction unmatched. CDR3 length: 15 residues. Here the CDR3 reads CASSNDRTGGETQYF. Written as DNA, the CDR3 is TGTGCCAGCAGTAATGATAGGACAGGGGGAGAGACCCAGTACTTC.

The table lists this clonotype with many counts. The V call is TRBV11-2, the J call TRBJ1-5; no firm D call. Germline loops: CDR1 SGHAT, CDR2 FQNNGV. Trimming shortened V by 4 bases and J by 5 bases, and 6 bases separated the two germline ends. CDR3 length: 12 amino acids. CDR3 sequence: CASSSEDQPQHF. The DNA of the CDR3 is TGTGCCAGCAGCTCGGAGGATCAGCCCCAGCATTTT.

This chain connects TRBV4-1 to TRBJ2-3; D is perhaps TRBD2 (6 bases). The CDR3 is 21 amino acids. Trimming took 1 base from V and 3 from J, leaving 29 bases between them. Germline CDR1 MGHRA, CDR2 YSYEKL. This CDR3 is CASSQVPLRGGINGSTDTQYF. CDR3 nucleotides: TGCGCCAGCAGCCAAGTTCCGCTACGCGGAGGGATTAACGGGTCGACAGATACGCAGTATTTT.

At least ten counts were recorded for this clonotype. V is TRBV12-3 or TRBV12-4 and J is TRBJ2-2, with 10 nucleotides matching TRBD2. This CDR3 has 17 residues. Trimming removed 7 bases from V and 7 bases from J; junction bases left unmatched: 15. CDR3: CASNPRGASGRIGELFF. CDR3 bases: TGTGCCAGCAACCCTAGGGGGGCTAGCGGGAGAATCGGGGAGCTGTTTTTT.

This clonotype was seen a handful of times. V usage is TRBV30 and J usage is TRBJ2-7; 11 nucleotides line up with TRBD1. The CDR3 is 14 residues long. V lost 1 base and J lost 4; bases outside the gene matches: 3. Germline values: CDR1 GTSNPN, CDR2 SVGIG (reference sequence). For the CDR3, the DNA is TGTGCCTGGAGTGGGGACAGGGGGGTGTACGAGCAGTACTTC. This codes for CAWSGDRGVYEQYF. The whole variable domain, remainder taken from reference TRBV30 and TRBJ2-7, is SQTIHQWPATLVQPVGSPLSLECTVEGTSNPNLYWYRQAAGRGLQLLFYSVGIGQISSEVPQNLSASRPQDRQFILSSKKLLLSDSGFYLCAWSGDRGVYEQYFGPGTRLTVT.

In its sample, this clonotype was seen a few times. The J gene is TRBJ2-7, the V gene TRBV7-9, with D perhaps given as TRBD1 or TRBD2 (5 bases each). The V gene lost 4 bases and the J gene lost 6 bases, with 16 bases spanning the gap. This CDR3 region has 14 residues. Germline V gene lookup returns CDR1 SEHNR and CDR2 FQNEAQ (reference sequence). The CDR3 coding sequence is TGTGCCAGCAGCTCCCGGGACGTCGTAAGCGAGCAGTACTTC. It specifies CASSSRDVVSEQYF.

This clonotype has only a few counts. This rearrangement joins TRBV10-2 to TRBJ1-2; D unclear. The CDR3 consists of 12 residues. Germline loops: CDR1 WSHSY, CDR2 SAAADI. The ends were cut back, 4 bases at V and 8 bases at J, with 11 bases in the middle. DNA for the CDR3: TGCGCCAGCAGTGGGGGTTTGGAGGGCTACACCTTC. This encodes CASSGGLEGYTF.

The CDR3 protein is CASSHGTGGEQFF. In DNA, the CDR3 is TGTGCCAGCAGCCACGGTACAGGTGGTGAGCAGTTCTTC. The chain has TRBV7-6 and TRBJ2-1, with D maybe TRBD1 (5 bases). The V end lost 5 bases, the J end lost 9 bases, and 14 bases lay between the germline ends. The CDR3 consists of 13 residues. The germline gives CDR1 SGHVS, CDR2 FNYEAQ.

The chain joins TRBV12-3 or TRBV12-4 to TRBJ1-3; D call uncertain. V gave up 9 bases and J gave up 4 bases, with 4 bases separating them. The length of the CDR3 is 10 residues. CDR3 in DNA: TGTGCCAGTCGGGGAAACACCATATATTTT. Amino acids: CASRGNTIYF.

The gene calls are TRBV20-1 and TRBJ2-3, with 8 bases fitting TRBD2. CDR3 size: 15 residues. With 0 bases clipped from V and 6 bases from J, the junction kept 8 bases outside the gene matches. Germline V gene lookup returns CDR1 DFQATT and CDR2 SNEGSKA (reference sequence). The CDR3 bases are TGCAGTGCTAGAGACGAAGCGGGAGAGGTTGATACGCAGTATTTT. This gives the protein CSARDEAGEVDTQYF.

V and J are TRBV12-3 or TRBV12-4 and TRBJ2-7; 8 bases are shared with TRBD1. The V gene end was trimmed by 4 bases and the J gene end by 6 bases; junction bases not matched to a gene: 5. CDR3 length: 13 amino acids. This chain's CDR3 is CASSSGTGGEQYV. CDR3 DNA: TGTGCCAGCAGTTCCGGGACAGGCGGCGAGCAGTACGTC.

Only a few counts were recorded for this clonotype. The chain has TRBV27 and TRBJ2-7; no reliable D call. The V end was cut by 4 bases, the J end by 3 bases, with 7 bases between. The CDR3 loop spans 12 amino acids. The V gene's germline CDR1 is MNHEY and CDR2 SMNVEV (reference sequence). The CDR3 reads CASSSTYYEQYV. The CDR3 DNA sequence: TGTGCCAGCAGTTCCACCTACTACGAGCAGTACGTC.

The J gene is TRBJ2-7, the V gene TRBV20-1; 8 nucleotides agree with TRBD1. CDR1 is DFQATT and CDR2 is SNEGSKA in the germline V gene (reference sequence). With V trimmed by 5 bases and J by 7 bases, 10 bases remained unmatched. The CDR3 has 13 amino acids. CDR3 in DNA: TGCAGTGCTCGGAGGACAGGGAGTGAGGAGCAGTACTTC. It yields the protein CSARRTGSEEQYF.

This clonotype was observed many times. The chain has TRBV20-1 and TRBJ2-4, with 7 bases matching TRBD1. This CDR3 region has 15 residues. Per the germline V gene, CDR1 is DFQATT and CDR2 is SNEGSKA (reference sequence). The trim removed 0 bases at V and 6 bases at J, leaving 8 bases unmatched. CDR3 in DNA: TGCAGTGCTAGAGATCGGCGGACAGGTGGAAACATTCAGTACTTC. It codes for CSARDRRTGGNIQYF.

This clonotype was seen ten or more times. The rearrangement uses TRBV5-1 and TRBJ2-1; D is uncertain. The germline CDR1 and CDR2 sequences are SGHRS and YFSETQ. The CDR3 contains 15 residues. Trimming took 4 bases from V and 4 from J, leaving 15 bases between them. DNA for the CDR3: TGCGCCAGCAGCCCCCCTCCCTTAGGGTACAATGAGCAGTTCTTC. This codes for CASSPPPLGYNEQFF.

This clonotype was seen a few times. The chain uses TRBV7-9 and TRBJ1-5; D is unclear. Germline V CDR1 and CDR2: SEHNR, FQNEAQ (reference sequence). The V and J ends lost 5 bases and 6 bases respectively, with 11 bases between them. The CDR3 runs 13 residues. The CDR3 loop reads CASSLGRIQPQHF. CDR3 nucleotide sequence: TGTGCCAGCAGCCTAGGTAGGATTCAGCCCCAGCATTTT. Combining the CDR3 with reference TRBV7-9 and TRBJ1-5 gives the whole variable domain DTGVSQNPRHKITKRGQNVTFRCDPISEHNRLYWYRQTLGQGPEFLTYFQNEAQLEKSRLLSDRFSAERPKGSFSTLEIQRTEQGDSAMYLCASSLGRIQPQHFGDGTRLSIL.

This chain connects TRBV4-1 to TRBJ2-1; 8 bases match TRBD1. CDR3 size: 17 residues. Germline-derived CDR1 and CDR2 are MGHRA and YSYEKL. V was clipped by 4 bases and J by 4 bases; unmatched bases: 12. CDR3 sequence reads: CASSLSGGEVAYNEQFF. The DNA for the CDR3 is TGCGCCAGCAGCCTCTCAGGGGGCGAGGTCGCTTACAATGAGCAGTTCTTC.

The genes are TRBV9 and TRBJ2-5; D is possibly TRBD1 (6 bases). The CDR3 consists of 15 residues. Germline lookup yields CDR1 SGDLS and CDR2 YYNGEE. V shed 6 bases and J shed 5 bases, with 20 bases lying between them. In DNA form, the CDR3 reads TGTGCCAGCAACCCACAGGGTGGGCCGTTGGAGACCCAGTACTTC. Translating it yields CASNPQGGPLETQYF. The full variable domain, its missing parts supplied by reference TRBV9 and TRBJ2-5, is DSGVTQTPKHLITATGQRVTLRCSPRSGDLSVYWYQQSLDQGLQFLIQYYNGEERAKGNILERFSAQQFPDLHSELNLSSLELGDSALYFCASNPQGGPLETQYFGPGTRLLVL.

This clonotype was counted only a few times. V usage is TRBV5-1 and J usage is TRBJ2-4; 10 nucleotides match TRBD2. The V gene end was trimmed by 4 bases and the J gene end by 6 bases; junction bases not matched to a gene: 4. The CDR3 has 14 residues. The germline V gene encodes CDR1 SGHRS and CDR2 YFSETQ. The chain's CDR3 is CASSTSSGRNIQYF. The CDR3 DNA follows: TGCGCCAGCAGCACCTCTAGCGGGAGAAACATTCAGTACTTC.

This clonotype was detected many times. J is TRBJ1-3 and V is TRBV20-1; D unresolved. The germline V and J ends were trimmed by 6 bases and 7 bases, with 16 bases remaining between them. Germline V gives CDR1 DFQATT, CDR2 SNEGSKA (reference sequence). CDR3 length equals 13 residues. CDR3 coding DNA: TGCAGTGCAGTAGTGATCGGGAGGAACACCATATATTTT. Protein product: CSAVVIGRNTIYF.

There are a few counts of this clonotype. This rearrangement joins TRBV10-2 to TRBJ2-6, with 7 positions matching TRBD2. Germline CDR1 is WSHSY and CDR2 is SAAADI. The CDR3 is made up of 15 amino acids. The ends lost 9 bases at V and 0 bases at J; junction bases unmatched: 5. The CDR3 nucleotides are TGCGCCAGTCTGGGAGGGATCTCTGGGGCCAACGTCCTGACTTTC. This encodes CASLGGISGANVLTF.

In its sample, this clonotype was seen a few times. This CDR3 reads CASSESDRDYGYTF. The CDR3 coding sequence is TGTGCCAGCAGTGAATCGGACAGGGACTATGGCTACACCTTC. The chain couples TRBV6-1 to TRBJ1-2; 8 bases fit TRBD1. CDR3 length: 14 amino acids. Germline V gene data show CDR1 as MNHNS and CDR2 as SASEGT. Trimming at V came to 2 bases and at J to 3 bases, leaving 2 bases not matched to a gene.

This clonotype appeared a few times. This rearrangement joins TRBV12-3 or TRBV12-4 to TRBJ1-1; the match to TRBD1 covers 10 bases. V shed 1 base, J shed 3 bases, and the junction held 2 bases outside the gene matches. The CDR3 runs to 15 residues. CDR3 loop: CASSLGQGAHTEAFF. The DNA for the CDR3 is TGTGCCAGCAGTTTAGGACAGGGGGCTCACACTGAAGCTTTCTTT.

Many counts were recorded for this clonotype. The chain is built from TRBV5-1 and TRBJ1-4; a possible D gene is TRBD1 (5 bases). V lost 4 bases and J lost 3, with 16 bases in between. Germline lookup yields CDR1 SGHRS and CDR2 YFSETQ. The CDR3 totals 16 residues. The CDR3 sequence is CASSQGVTAPNEKLFF. The CDR3 coding sequence is TGCGCCAGCAGCCAGGGAGTGACGGCCCCTAATGAAAAACTGTTTTTT.

The chain employs TRBV29-1 and TRBJ2-2, with TRBD2 matching 10 bases. Germline lookup yields CDR1 SQVTM and CDR2 ANQGSEA. CDR3 length equals 14 residues. Trimming at V came to 4 bases and at J to 5 bases, leaving 4 bases not matched to a gene. This CDR3 reads CSVVAGGGTGELFF. The CDR3 DNA reads as TGCAGCGTTGTAGCGGGAGGAGGTACCGGGGAGCTGTTTTTT.

This clonotype was seen more than once but under ten times. This rearrangement joins TRBV19 to TRBJ1-2; 9 bases align to TRBD1. The germline gives CDR1 LNHDA, CDR2 SQIVND (reference sequence). The CDR3 consists of 14 residues. With V trimmed by 5 bases and J by 5 bases, 6 bases remained unmatched. The CDR3, as DNA: TGTGCCAGTAGTCCACAGGGGGCGTGGTATGGCTACACCTTC. This gives the protein CASSPQGAWYGYTF.